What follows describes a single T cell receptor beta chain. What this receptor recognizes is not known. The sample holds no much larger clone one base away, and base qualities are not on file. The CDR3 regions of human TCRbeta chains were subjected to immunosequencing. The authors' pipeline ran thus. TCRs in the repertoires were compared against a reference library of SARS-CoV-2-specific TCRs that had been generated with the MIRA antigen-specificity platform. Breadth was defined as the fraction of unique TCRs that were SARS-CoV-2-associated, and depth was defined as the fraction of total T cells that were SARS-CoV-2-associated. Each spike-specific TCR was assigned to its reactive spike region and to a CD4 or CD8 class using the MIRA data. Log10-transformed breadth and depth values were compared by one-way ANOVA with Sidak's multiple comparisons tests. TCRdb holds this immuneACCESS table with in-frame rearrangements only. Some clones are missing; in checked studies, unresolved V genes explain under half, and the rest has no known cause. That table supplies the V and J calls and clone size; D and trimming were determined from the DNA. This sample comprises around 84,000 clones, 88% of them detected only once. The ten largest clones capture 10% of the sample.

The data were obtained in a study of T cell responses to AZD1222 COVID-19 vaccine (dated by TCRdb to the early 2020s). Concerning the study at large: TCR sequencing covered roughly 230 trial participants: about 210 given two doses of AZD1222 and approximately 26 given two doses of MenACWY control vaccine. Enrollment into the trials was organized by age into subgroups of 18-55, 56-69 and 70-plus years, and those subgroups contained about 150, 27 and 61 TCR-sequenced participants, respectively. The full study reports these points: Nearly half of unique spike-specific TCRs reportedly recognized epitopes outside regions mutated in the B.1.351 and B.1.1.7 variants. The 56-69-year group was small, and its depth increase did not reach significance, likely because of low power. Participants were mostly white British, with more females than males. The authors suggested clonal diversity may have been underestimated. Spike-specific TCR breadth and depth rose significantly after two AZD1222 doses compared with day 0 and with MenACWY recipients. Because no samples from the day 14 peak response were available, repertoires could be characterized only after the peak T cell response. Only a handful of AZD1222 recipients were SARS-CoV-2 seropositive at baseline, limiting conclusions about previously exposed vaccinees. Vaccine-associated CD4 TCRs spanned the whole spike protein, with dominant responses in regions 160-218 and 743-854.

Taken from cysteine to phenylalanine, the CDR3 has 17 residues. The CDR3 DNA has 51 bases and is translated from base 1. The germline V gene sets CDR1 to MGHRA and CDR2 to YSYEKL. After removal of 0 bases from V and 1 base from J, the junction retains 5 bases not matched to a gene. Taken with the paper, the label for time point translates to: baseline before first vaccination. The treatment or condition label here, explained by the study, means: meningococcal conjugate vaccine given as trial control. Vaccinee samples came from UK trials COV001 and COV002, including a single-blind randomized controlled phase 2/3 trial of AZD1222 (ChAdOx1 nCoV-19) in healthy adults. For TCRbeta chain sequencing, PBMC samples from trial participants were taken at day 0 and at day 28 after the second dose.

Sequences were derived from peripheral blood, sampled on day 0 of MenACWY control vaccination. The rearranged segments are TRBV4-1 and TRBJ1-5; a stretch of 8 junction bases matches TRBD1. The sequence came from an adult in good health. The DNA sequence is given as TGCGCCAGCAGCCAAGACCCAACAGGGGGAAGCAATCAGCCCCAGCATTTT. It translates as CASSQDPTGGSNQPQHF.